The 11 T cell receptor beta chains presented below share a single source sample, sequenced in a study of T cell responses to AZD1222 COVID-19 vaccine. Here immunoSEQ multiplex PCR was the method, and the copy in TCRdb shows in-frame clones only, minus some. Here the sample spans more than 140,000 clones, more than 70% being singletons. The source material was peripheral blood, sampled on day 0 of AZD1222 vaccination. The receptor set was obtained from an adult in good health.

This chain connects TRBV6-5 to TRBJ2-7; 7 nucleotides agree with TRBD2. The CDR3 is 14 residues long. The V gene's germline CDR1 is MNHEY and CDR2 SVGAGI. The junction had 7 bases not matched to a gene; V was cut back by 3 bases and J by 5 bases. The CDR3 here is CASSYSGGGDEQYF. CDR3 nucleotides: TGTGCCAGCAGTTATTCGGGGGGTGGAGACGAGCAGTACTTC.

This clone was counted once. The V and J genes are TRBV19 and TRBJ1-2; TRBD1 aligns across 8 bases. Germline CDR1 and CDR2: LNHDA and SQIVND (reference sequence). The CDR3 extends over 15 amino acids. Unmatched junction bases numbered 6, after V lost 4 bases and J lost 2 bases. CDR3 bases: TGTGCCAGTAGTAAACCGGGACAGGAGAACTATGGCTACACCTTC. Its translation: CASSKPGQENYGYTF.

This clone showed up just a few times. The CDR3: CASSKAGTAGNTIYF. CDR3 DNA sequence: TGTGCCAGCAGCAAGGCCGGGACAGCTGGAAACACCATATATTTT. The J gene is TRBJ1-3, the V gene TRBV6-2 or TRBV6-3, with TRBD1 identical over 7 bases. CDR1 and CDR2 (germline): MNHEY, SVGEGT. The CDR3 consists of 15 residues. The junction had 7 bases not matched to a gene; V was cut back by 6 bases and J by 2 bases.

The chain has TRBV30 and TRBJ2-3, with TRBD1 identical over 9 bases. The CDR3 sequence is 15 residues long. The J segment lost 5 bases and the V segment lost 3 bases, leaving 9 bases of the junction unmatched. From germline, CDR1 is GTSNPN and CDR2 SVGIG (reference sequence). The CDR3 sequence is CAWSPGQGGRDTQYF. In DNA, the CDR3 is TGTGCCTGGAGCCCGGGACAGGGAGGTAGAGATACGCAGTATTTT.

J is TRBJ1-2 and V is TRBV29-1; D might be TRBD1 (6 bases). Trimming left V 1 base short and J 5 bases short, with 23 bases between. CDR3 length: 17 residues. Per the germline V gene, CDR1 is SQVTM and CDR2 is ANQGSEA. CDR3 residues: CSVEVYLSGGTVYGYTF. CDR3 bases: TGCAGCGTTGAAGTCTACCTTTCGGGGGGCACTGTGTATGGCTACACCTTC.

The CDR3 here is CASTPRPGRFRNEKLFF. In DNA, the CDR3 is TGTGCCAGCACCCCACGCCCCGGCAGATTCAGGAACGAAAAACTGTTTTTT. This rearrangement joins TRBV6-4 to TRBJ1-4; D unresolved. CDR3 size: 17 residues. CDR1 and CDR2 from the germline V gene are MRHNA and SNTAGT. Trimming shortened V by 7 bases and J by 8 bases, and 26 bases separated the two germline ends.

This clone has a handful of counts. V and J are TRBV7-9 and TRBJ2-5, with 9 bases fitting TRBD1. The germline V gene has CDR1 SEHNR and CDR2 FQNEAQ (reference sequence). The V gene end was trimmed by 5 bases and the J gene end by 5 bases; junction bases not matched to a gene: 6. The CDR3 loop spans 14 amino acids. CDR3 nucleotides: TGTGCCAGCAGCCCCGGGACAGGGTGGGAGACCCAGTACTTC. Its protein product is CASSPGTGWETQYF. The full variable domain, rest sourced from reference TRBV7-9 and TRBJ2-5, is DTGVSQNPRHKITKRGQNVTFRCDPISEHNRLYWYRQTLGQGPEFLTYFQNEAQLEKSRLLSDRFSAERPKGSFSTLEIQRTEQGDSAMYLCASSPGTGWETQYFGPGTRLLVL.

The chain combines TRBV9 with TRBJ2-3; 7 bases fit TRBD2. The V gene end was trimmed by 0 bases and the J gene end by 0 bases; junction bases not matched to a gene: 4. In germline, CDR1 is SGDLS, CDR2 YYNGEE. CDR3 size: 16 residues. CDR3 in DNA: TGTGCCAGCAGCGTAGAGGGCGGGAGTAGCACAGATACGCAGTATTTT. It is translated as CASSVEGGSSTDTQYF.

This chain links TRBV5-8 with TRBJ2-3, with 9 bases aligning to TRBD2. With V trimmed by 2 bases and J by 3 bases, 4 bases remained unmatched. Germline loops: CDR1 SGHTS, CDR2 YDEGEE. CDR3 length: 15 amino acids. The CDR3 region is CASSFSSGGTDTQYF. The CDR3 DNA sequence: TGTGCCAGCAGCTTCAGTAGCGGGGGAACAGATACGCAGTATTTT.

The chain has TRBV5-4 and TRBJ1-1, with unresolved D. The germline V and J ends were trimmed by 3 bases and 6 bases, with 15 bases remaining between them. Germline CDR1 SGHNT, CDR2 YYREEE (reference sequence). The CDR3 spans 14 residues. CDR3 in amino acids: CASSSREGTPEAFF. CDR3 bases: TGTGCCAGCAGCTCAAGGGAGGGAACCCCTGAAGCTTTCTTT. Complete variable domain (other parts from reference TRBV5-4 and TRBJ1-1): ETGVTQSPTHLIKTRGQQVTLRCSSQSGHNTVSWYQQALGQGPQFIFQYYREEENGRGNFPPRFSGLQFPNYSSELNVNALELDDSALYLCASSSREGTPEAFFGQGTRLTVV.

The chain links TRBV28 to TRBJ1-4; D is unclear. Deletions cut 8 bases from V and 6 bases from J, with 13 bases between. The CDR3 spans 13 residues. CDR1 is MDHEN and CDR2 is SYDVKM in the germline V gene. The CDR3 reads CASLARTHEKLFF. For the CDR3, the DNA is TGTGCCAGCCTAGCAAGAACCCATGAAAAACTGTTTTTT. The entire variable domain, with the rest obtained from reference TRBV28 and TRBJ1-4, is as follows: DVKVTQSSRYLVKRTGEKVFLECVQDMDHENMFWYRQDPGLGLRLIYFSYDVKMKEKGDIPEGYSVSREKKERFSLILESASTNQTSMYLCASLARTHEKLFFGSGTQLSVL.